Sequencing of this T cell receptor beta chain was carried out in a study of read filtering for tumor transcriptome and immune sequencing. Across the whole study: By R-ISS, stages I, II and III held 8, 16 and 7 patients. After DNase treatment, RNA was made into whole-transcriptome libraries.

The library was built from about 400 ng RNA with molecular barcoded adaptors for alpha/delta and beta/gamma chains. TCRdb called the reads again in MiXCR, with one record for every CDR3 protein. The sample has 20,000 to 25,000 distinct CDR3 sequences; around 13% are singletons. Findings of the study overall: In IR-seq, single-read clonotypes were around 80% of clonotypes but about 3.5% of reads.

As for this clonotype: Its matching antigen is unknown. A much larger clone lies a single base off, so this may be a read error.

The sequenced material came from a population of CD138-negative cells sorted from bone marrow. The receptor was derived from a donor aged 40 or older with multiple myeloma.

CDR3 DNA sequence: TGTGCCAGCACCGATCAAACCCTGGCTAGCGGCTACGAGCAGTACTTC. Residues: CASTDQTLASGYEQYF. The chain recombines TRBV28 with TRBJ2-7; TRBD2 matches at 7 bases. V shed 7 bases and J 3 bases; nucleotides not matched to a gene: 15. There are 16 residues in the CDR3. Germline assignment: CDR1 MDHEN and CDR2 SYDVKM.